The clone carrying this TCR beta chain was seen more than once but under ten times. Its specificity is not known. This entry belongs to a study of cytomegalovirus exposure and HLA in healthy donors. Study in general: Early released data had tens of millions of unique TCRs, all coming from HLA-typed donors.

Study-level results: Reports indicate that TCR beta sequences accurately predicted the HLA-A and HLA-B alleles of most subjects. In a later analysis, V- and J-gene trimming of beta chains associated with a DCLRE1C missense variant, replicated independently. A later look showed TCR association rates differing by HLA locus, highest for DRB1 and lowest for HLA-C.

The primer mix had 60 Vbeta and 13 Jbeta primers. TCRdb's copy holds only in-frame clones and misses some; the assay was immunoSEQ multiplex PCR. Of over 95,000 clones listed, 74% are singletons. Material for sequencing was PBMCs. This TCR came from a human donor in good health.

The CDR3 DNA sequence: TGCGCCAGCAGCTCGGGTGAGGGCCGGTCCTACGAGCAGTACTTC. Translated: CASSSGEGRSYEQYF. The V and J genes are TRBV5-1 and TRBJ2-7; TRBD2 might be the D (5 bases). The CDR3 has 15 amino acids. The germline V and J ends were trimmed by 3 bases and 1 base, with 14 bases remaining between them. Germline V gives CDR1 SGHRS, CDR2 YFSETQ. The entire variable domain, with the rest obtained from reference TRBV5-1 and TRBJ2-7, is as follows: KAGVTQTPRYLIKTRGQQVTLSCSPISGHRSVSWYQQTPGQGLQFLFEYFSETQRNKGNFPGRFSGRQFSNSRSEMNVSTLELGDSALYLCASSSGEGRSYEQYFGPGTRLTVT.